These 18 T cell receptor beta chains came from one sample sequenced in a study of cytomegalovirus exposure and HLA in healthy donors. Using immunoSEQ multiplex PCR, the repertoire was profiled, and TCRdb retains in-frame clones only, with some absent. Of 150,000 to 200,000 clones in the sample, 85% are singletons; the top ten hold roughly 15%. The sample consisted of PBMCs. The origin of the receptors is a man aged 18-30 years in good health and CMV-seropositive.

This clone came up once. The gene calls are TRBV7-9 and TRBJ1-2; D remains ambiguous. V was shortened by 3 bases and J by 5 bases, with 10 bases between the two germline ends. Germline V CDR1 and CDR2: SEHNR, FQNEAQ (reference sequence). The CDR3 spans 13 residues. CDR3 protein: CASSFNSLYGYTF. The CDR3, as DNA: TGTGCCAGCAGCTTCAACAGTCTTTATGGCTACACCTTC.

The chain joins TRBV6-1 to TRBJ1-2, with D perhaps matching TRBD1 (6 bases). The CDR3 has 13 residues. V lost 2 bases, J lost 7 bases, and 11 bases lay in between. Germline V gene lookup returns CDR1 MNHNS and CDR2 SASEGT. The CDR3 region has the DNA TGTGCCAGCAGTGAACAGGGGCGAGGTGGCTACACCTTC. It encodes CASSEQGRGGYTF.

This clone was detected only once. The rearrangement uses TRBV18 and TRBJ2-5; no firm D call. Per germline, CDR1 KGHSH and CDR2 LQKENI. CDR3 size: 10 residues. Trimming took off 6 bases at V and 5 bases at J, with 4 bases between the two ends. The DNA for the CDR3 is TGTGCCAGCTCGAGGGAGACCCAGTACTTC. It is translated as CASSRETQYF. Full variable domain (rest looked up from reference TRBV18 and TRBJ2-5): NAGVMQNPRHLVRRRGQEARLRCSPMKGHSHVYWYRQLPEEGLKFMVYLQKENIIDESGMPKERFSAEFPKEGPSILRIQQVVRGDSAAYFCASSRETQYFGPGTRLLVL.

The chain carries TRBV18 and TRBJ2-1; TRBD2 agrees at 9 bases. From germline, CDR1 is KGHSH and CDR2 LQKENI. This CDR3 has 14 amino acids. Losses at the gene ends were 1 base for V and 7 bases for J; bases not matched to a gene: 2. The DNA of the CDR3 is TGTGCCAGCTCACCACTAGCGGGAGATAATGAGCAGTTCTTC. It encodes CASSPLAGDNEQFF.

The J gene is TRBJ1-1, the V gene TRBV6-5; D is perhaps TRBD1 (6 bases). CDR3 size: 14 residues. The germline CDR1 and CDR2 sequences are MNHEY and SVGAGI. The germline V and J ends were trimmed by 6 bases and 1 base, with 12 bases remaining between them. The CDR3 DNA sequence: TGTGCCAGCAGATCACCGGGACAGAACACTGAAGCTTTCTTT. It yields the protein CASRSPGQNTEAFF.

CDR3 DNA: TGTGCCAGCAGTGAAGCGCTTCCACGGGGTCTTTTAGCGGGGCAGTACTTC. Translating it yields CASSEALPRGLLAGQYF. The chain has TRBV2 and TRBJ2-7, with 7 bases aligning to TRBD2. In germline, CDR1 is SNHLY, CDR2 FYNNEI. CDR3 length: 17 residues. With V trimmed by 0 bases and J by 9 bases, 17 bases remained unmatched.

The chain combines TRBV6-4 with TRBJ1-5; a possible D gene is TRBD1 (6 bases). V was pared by 5 bases and J by 2 bases, with 16 bases between. The germline gives CDR1 MRHNA, CDR2 SNTAGT. The CDR3 totals 16 residues. The CDR3 DNA is TGTGCCAGCAGTCGACGAAGGGGGACCGGCAATCAGCCCCAGCATTTT. Translation: CASSRRRGTGNQPQHF.

The V and J genes are TRBV4-1 and TRBJ2-3; 11 positions agree with TRBD2. This CDR3 contains 16 residues. Germline-derived CDR1 and CDR2 are MGHRA and YSYEKL. Losses at the gene ends were 8 bases for V and 0 bases for J; bases not matched to a gene: 7. CDR3 DNA sequence: TGCGCCAGCGGGACTAGCGGAATTTCTAGCACAGATACGCAGTATTTT. As protein: CASGTSGISSTDTQYF.

The rearrangement links TRBV11-2 to TRBJ2-2; no clear D gene. V gave up 3 bases and J gave up 5 bases, with 7 bases separating them. Germline V gives CDR1 SGHAT, CDR2 FQNNGV. This CDR3 comprises 13 residues. The CDR3 protein is CASSFVRTGELFF. DNA of the CDR3: TGTGCCAGCAGCTTCGTACGGACCGGGGAGCTGTTTTTT. Based on the CDR3 plus reference TRBV11-2 and TRBJ2-2, the full variable domain is EAGVAQSPRYKIIEKRQSVAFWCNPISGHATLYWYQQILGQGPKLLIQFQNNGVVDDSQLPKDRFSAERLKGVDSTLKIQPAKLEDSAVYLCASSFVRTGELFFGEGSRLTVL.

This clone was detected a few times. The chain has TRBV2 and TRBJ2-7, with 11 bases fitting TRBD2. The germline V gene encodes CDR1 SNHLY and CDR2 FYNNEI. The CDR3 covers 15 residues. The V and J ends lost 1 base and 6 bases, in that order; junction bases with no gene match: 5. The CDR3 region is CASSEGTSGFVEQYF. As DNA, the CDR3 is TGTGCCAGCAGTGAAGGGACTAGCGGGTTTGTCGAGCAGTACTTC. Complete variable domain (other parts from reference TRBV2 and TRBJ2-7): EPEVTQTPSHQVTQMGQEVILRCVPISNHLYFYWYRQILGQKVEFLVSFYNNEISEKSEIFDDQFSVERPDGSNFTLKIRSTKLEDSAMYFCASSEGTSGFVEQYFGPGTRLTVT.

The V and J genes are TRBV7-2 and TRBJ2-1; TRBD2 matches at 7 bases. The CDR3 is made up of 14 amino acids. Germline assignment: CDR1 SGHTA and CDR2 FQGNSA. V gave up 6 bases and J gave up 6 bases; unmatched junction bases: 8. The CDR3 DNA sequence: TGTGCCAGCAGTCCCGGACTAGTCGGCAATGAGCAGTTCTTC. It codes for CASSPGLVGNEQFF.

This chain joins TRBV30 and TRBJ1-1, with D perhaps TRBD1 (5 bases). Trimming pared 2 bases from V and 3 bases from J, leaving 10 bases between. Germline CDR1 reads GTSNPN; CDR2 reads SVGIG (reference sequence). The CDR3 consists of 13 residues. CDR3 sequence: CAWSSDRDTEAFF. DNA of the CDR3: TGTGCCTGGAGTTCTGACAGAGACACTGAAGCTTTCTTT.

The chain uses TRBV6-1 and TRBJ2-1, with 9 nucleotides matching TRBD2. V dropped 4 bases and J dropped 9; count of bases not matched to a gene: 7. The V gene's germline CDR1 is MNHNS and CDR2 SASEGT. CDR3 length: 14 residues. The CDR3 loop is CASSVVAGEGEQFF. Written as DNA, the CDR3 is TGTGCCAGCAGTGTAGTAGCGGGAGAGGGTGAGCAGTTCTTC.

J is TRBJ2-1 and V is TRBV25-1; 9 bases are a match to TRBD2. V lost 7 bases, J lost 5 bases, and 9 bases stayed unmatched. Looked up from germline, CDR1 is MGHDK and CDR2 is SYGVNS. The CDR3 length is 15 residues. DNA of the CDR3: TGTGCCAGCATCGGTGCGGGAGGGCCCCACAATGAGCAGTTCTTC. Translating it yields CASIGAGGPHNEQFF. The variable domain in full, completed from reference TRBV25-1 and TRBJ2-1, reads EADIYQTPRYLVIGTGKKITLECSQTMGHDKMYWYQQDPGMELHLIHYSYGVNSTEKGDLSSESTVSRIRTEHFPLTLESARPSHTSQYLCASIGAGGPHNEQFFGPGTRLTVL.

V gene TRBV29-1 combines with J gene TRBJ1-2; 10 nucleotides match TRBD1. The CDR3 spans 16 residues. From germline, CDR1 is SQVTM and CDR2 ANQGSEA. V was clipped by 0 bases and J by 4 bases; unmatched bases: 8. CDR3 sequence: CSVEEWGQGSGYGYTF. For the CDR3, the DNA is TGCAGCGTTGAAGAATGGGGACAGGGGTCAGGCTATGGCTACACCTTC.

This clone was found many times. V is TRBV19 and J is TRBJ1-2; the match to TRBD1 covers 7 bases. Trimming cost V 1 base and J 4 bases; bases outside gene matches: 6. CDR1 is LNHDA, CDR2 SQIVND, per germline (reference sequence). There are 15 residues in the CDR3. DNA for the CDR3: TGTGCCAGTAGTATAGGGGACAGAAGTCTCTATGGCTACACCTTC. Translation gives CASSIGDRSLYGYTF.

The chain combines TRBV5-1 with TRBJ1-1, with TRBD1 matching 7 bases. The CDR3 spans 15 residues. Germline V gene data show CDR1 as SGHRS and CDR2 as YFSETQ. The V and J ends lost 1 base and 3 bases, in that order; junction bases with no gene match: 6. This CDR3 reads CASSLQGVGDTEAFF. In nucleotides, the CDR3 is TGCGCCAGCAGCTTGCAGGGGGTAGGGGACACTGAAGCTTTCTTT.

The rearrangement links TRBV6-5 to TRBJ1-1; D not resolved. V shed 2 bases and J shed 13 bases, with 17 bases lying between them. This CDR3 region has 13 residues. CDR1 is MNHEY, CDR2 SVGAGI, per germline. CDR3 coding DNA: TGTGCCAGCAGTTACGACTGGGTCCAACGGATTTTCTTT. This translates into CASSYDWVQRIFF.